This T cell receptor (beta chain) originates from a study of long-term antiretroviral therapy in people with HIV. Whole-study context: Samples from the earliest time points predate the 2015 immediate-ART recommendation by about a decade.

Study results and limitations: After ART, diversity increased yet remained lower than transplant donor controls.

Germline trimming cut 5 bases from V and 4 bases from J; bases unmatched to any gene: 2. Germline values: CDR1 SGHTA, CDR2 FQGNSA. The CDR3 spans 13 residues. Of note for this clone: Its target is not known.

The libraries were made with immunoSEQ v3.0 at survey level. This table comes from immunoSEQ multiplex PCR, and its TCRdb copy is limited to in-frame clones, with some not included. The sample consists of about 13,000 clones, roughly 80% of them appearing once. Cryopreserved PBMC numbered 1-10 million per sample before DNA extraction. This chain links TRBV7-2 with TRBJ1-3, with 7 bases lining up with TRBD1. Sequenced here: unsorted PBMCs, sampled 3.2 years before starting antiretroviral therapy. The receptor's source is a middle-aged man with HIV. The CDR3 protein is CASSPTGGNTIYF. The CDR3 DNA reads TGTGCCAGCAGCCCGACAGGGGGAAACACCATATATTTT.